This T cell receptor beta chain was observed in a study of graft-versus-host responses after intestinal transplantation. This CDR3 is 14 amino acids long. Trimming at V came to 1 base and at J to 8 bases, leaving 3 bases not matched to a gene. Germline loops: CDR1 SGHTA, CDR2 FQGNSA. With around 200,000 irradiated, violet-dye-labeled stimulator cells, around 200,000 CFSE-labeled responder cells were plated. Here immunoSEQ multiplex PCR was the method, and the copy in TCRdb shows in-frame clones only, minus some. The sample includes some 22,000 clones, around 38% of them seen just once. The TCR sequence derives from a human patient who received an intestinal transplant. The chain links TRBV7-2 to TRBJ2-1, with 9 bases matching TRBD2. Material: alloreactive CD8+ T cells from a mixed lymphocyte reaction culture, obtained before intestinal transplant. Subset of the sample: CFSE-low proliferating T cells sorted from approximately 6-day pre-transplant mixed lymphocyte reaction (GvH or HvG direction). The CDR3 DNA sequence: TGTGCCAGCAGCTTAGTGGGACTAGCTCATGAGCAGTTCTTC. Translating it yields CASSLVGLAHEQFF.